This T cell receptor (beta chain) is drawn from a study of cytomegalovirus exposure and HLA in healthy donors. Overall study findings and caveats: Later on, an analysis found that several of the most significant clusters appeared to be linked to common viral pathogens, which included parvovirus B19. CMV serostatus was the sole immune exposure information available.

For this clone: What it binds is unknown.

Amplification used 60 Vbeta primers and 13 Jbeta primers. Here immunoSEQ multiplex PCR was the method, and the copy in TCRdb shows in-frame clones only, minus some. The table shows roughly 220,000 clones, with approximately 70% occurring only once. Sequenced sample: PBMCs. The TCR sequence derives from a man aged 35 to 55 in good health and CMV-seropositive.

The CDR3 DNA reads as TGTGCCAGCAGCCAGGGACAGGGTGGCTATGGCTACACCTTC. It yields the protein CASSQGQGGYGYTF. The genes are TRBV4-2 and TRBJ1-2, with 9 nucleotides matching TRBD1. Germline trimming cut 3 bases from V and 4 bases from J; bases unmatched to any gene: 3. This CDR3 has 14 amino acids. Per the germline V gene, CDR1 is LGHNA and CDR2 is YNFKEQ.